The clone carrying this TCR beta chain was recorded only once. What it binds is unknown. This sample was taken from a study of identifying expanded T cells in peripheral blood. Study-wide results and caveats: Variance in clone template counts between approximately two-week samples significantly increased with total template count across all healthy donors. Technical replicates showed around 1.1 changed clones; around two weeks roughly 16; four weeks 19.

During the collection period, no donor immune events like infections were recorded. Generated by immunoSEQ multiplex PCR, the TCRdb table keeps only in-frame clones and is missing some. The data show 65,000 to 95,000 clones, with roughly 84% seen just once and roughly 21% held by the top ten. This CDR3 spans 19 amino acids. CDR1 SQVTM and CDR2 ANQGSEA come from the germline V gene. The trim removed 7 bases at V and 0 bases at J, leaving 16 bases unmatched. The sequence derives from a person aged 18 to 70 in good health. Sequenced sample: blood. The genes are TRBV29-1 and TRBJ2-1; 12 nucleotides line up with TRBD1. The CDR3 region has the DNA TGCAGCGCCAAAGGCAGGGGACAGGGGGCCCCGAGCTCCTACAATGAGCAGTTCTTC. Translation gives CSAKGRGQGAPSSYNEQFF.